Below, one T cell receptor (beta chain) is given with its context. Per the original data handling: Reference gene primer amplification yielded estimated nucleated cell counts. Some clones are missing from TCRdb's copy, which holds only in-frame ones; the method was immunoSEQ multiplex PCR. For V, J and clone size, that table is used; D and trimming come from the DNA. The data contain 200,000 or so clones, roughly 79% of them seen just once; the ten biggest clones take up about 12%. The sample is drawn from a study of blood T cell repertoires in COVID-19. The wider study: Whether acute or convalescent, the COVID-19 samples came from the United States, Italy and Spain. In each case, the material was cDNA or gDNA derived from T cells, B-cell-depleted T cells, or PBMCs.

The CDR3 contains 12 residues. J was trimmed by 10 bases and V by 6 bases; bases with no gene match: 5. Germline V gives CDR1 MNHEY, CDR2 SVGEGT. Seattle patients were enrolled while actively infected and followed longitudinally. The gene calls are TRBV6-2 or TRBV6-3 and TRBJ2-1; the match to TRBD2 covers 8 bases. The TCR sequence derives from a woman over 75 with COVID-19, enrolled during active disease. Input material: peripheral blood. Here the CDR3 reads CASSPSGGEQFF. CDR3 DNA: TGTGCCAGCAGCCCGAGCGGGGGAGAGCAGTTCTTC.